The T cell receptor (beta chain) under discussion was sequenced for a study of blood T cell repertoires in COVID-19. About the research overall: COVID-19 samples collected from the United States, Italy and Spain covered acute and convalescent phases. T cells, B-cell-depleted T cells, or PBMCs supplied cDNA or gDNA.

As processed by the authors: Reference gene primer amplification in the assay estimated nucleated cell counts. Produced via immunoSEQ multiplex PCR; TCRdb's table is partial and in-frame only. That table is the source of V, J and clone size, and D and trimming were worked out from the DNA. Of 230,000 or so clones detected, approximately 89% appear once; the ten largest clones hold roughly 4.5%. V trimming: 3 bases; J trimming: 4 bases; junction bases outside the gene matches: 5. Germline V gene data show CDR1 as MGHRA and CDR2 as YSYEKL. The CDR3 spans 14 residues. V and J are TRBV4-1 and TRBJ2-7; 8 bases are a match to TRBD1. The clonotype was recovered from a woman aged 40-49 years who had recovered from COVID-19. Sequences were obtained from peripheral blood. The CDR3 DNA reads as TGCGCCAGCAGCCAGGCGACAGGGGTGTACGAGCAGTACTTC. Its protein is CASSQATGVYEQYF.